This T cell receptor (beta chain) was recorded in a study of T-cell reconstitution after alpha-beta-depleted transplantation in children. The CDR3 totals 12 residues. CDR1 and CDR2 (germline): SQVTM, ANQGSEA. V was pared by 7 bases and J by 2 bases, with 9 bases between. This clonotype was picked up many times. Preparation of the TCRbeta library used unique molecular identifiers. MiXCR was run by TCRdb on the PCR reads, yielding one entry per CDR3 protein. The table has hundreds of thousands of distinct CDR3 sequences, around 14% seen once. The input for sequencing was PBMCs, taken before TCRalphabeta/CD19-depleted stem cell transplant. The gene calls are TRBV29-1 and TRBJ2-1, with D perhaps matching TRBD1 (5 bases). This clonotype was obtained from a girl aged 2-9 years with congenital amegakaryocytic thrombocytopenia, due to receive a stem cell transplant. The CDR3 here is CSDGATYNEQFF. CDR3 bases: TGCAGCGATGGGGCCACCTACAATGAGCAGTTCTTC.